The text below deals with one T cell receptor (beta chain). The CDR3 is made up of 14 amino acids. Per the germline V gene, CDR1 is MGHRA and CDR2 is YSYEKL. Trimming removed 1 base at V and 5 bases at J, with 11 bases between. These data are taken from a study of blood T cell repertoires in COVID-19. Study background: The United States, Italy and Spain were the sources of the acute and convalescent COVID-19 samples. From T cells, B-cell-depleted T cells, or PBMCs came the material, which was cDNA or gDNA.

In assigning cohorts, the study relied on participant-reported clinical history. Per the original methods: Estimation of nucleated cell counts was performed using reference gene primer amplification. Profiled with immunoSEQ multiplex PCR; TCRdb holds only in-frame clones, not every one. V and J calls and clone size are as listed in that table; D and trimming were resolved from the DNA. The sample holds approximately 400,000 clones, 70% to 90% seen once. This sequence originates from a man under 40 who had recovered from COVID-19. The chain is built from TRBV4-1 and TRBJ1-1; D is ambiguous. The sequencing input was PBMCs or T cells enriched from blood (not recorded which). The CDR3 DNA is TGCGCCAGCAGCCAAGCCGGGTATGAGACTGAAGCTTTCTTT. It codes for CASSQAGYETEAFF.